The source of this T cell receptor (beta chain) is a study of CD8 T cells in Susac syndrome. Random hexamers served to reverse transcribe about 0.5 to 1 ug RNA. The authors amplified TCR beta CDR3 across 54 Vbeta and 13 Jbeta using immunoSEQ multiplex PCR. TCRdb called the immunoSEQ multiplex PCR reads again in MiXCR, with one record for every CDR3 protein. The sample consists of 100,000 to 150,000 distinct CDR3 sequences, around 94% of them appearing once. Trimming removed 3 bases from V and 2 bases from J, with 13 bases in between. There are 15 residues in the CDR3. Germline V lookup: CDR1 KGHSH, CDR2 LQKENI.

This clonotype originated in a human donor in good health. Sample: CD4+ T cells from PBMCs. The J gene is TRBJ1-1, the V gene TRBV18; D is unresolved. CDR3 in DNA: TGTGCCAGCTCACCCTCGCGGGGTGGCAACACTGAAGCTTTCTTT. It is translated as CASSPSRGGNTEAFF.